One and the same sample provided the 22 T cell receptor beta chains below, sequenced in a study of tumor-infiltrating lymphocytes in localized non-small cell lung cancer. Data came from immunoSEQ multiplex PCR; TCRdb stores just in-frame clones and leaves some out. Seen here are more than 20,000 clones, just under 75% observed once, and the top ten hold 6% to 6.5%. The sequenced sample was lung tumor tissue. Receptor source: a human donor with non-small cell lung cancer.

This clone was observed a few times. This chain connects TRBV29-1 to TRBJ1-5; 8 bases fit TRBD1. This CDR3 is built from 12 residues. CDR1 and CDR2 (germline): SQVTM, ANQGSEA. V shed 7 bases and J 7 bases; nucleotides not matched to a gene: 6. The CDR3 DNA is TGCAGCGCCGCCGGACAGGGACAGCCCCAGCATTTT. Protein sequence: CSAAGQGQPQHF.

This rearrangement joins TRBV6-1 to TRBJ1-2; 7 bases line up with TRBD1. The V gene end was trimmed by 1 base and the J gene end by 5 bases; junction bases not matched to a gene: 1. In germline, CDR1 is MNHNS, CDR2 SASEGT. The CDR3 has 13 residues. The CDR3 here is CASSEEGAYGYTF. The CDR3 coding sequence is TGTGCCAGCAGTGAAGAGGGGGCGTATGGCTACACCTTC.

The chain carries TRBV5-1 and TRBJ1-2, with D possibly being TRBD1 (5 bases). The V end lost 0 bases, the J end lost 6 bases, and 12 bases lay between the germline ends. Germline V CDR1 and CDR2: SGHRS, YFSETQ. The length of the CDR3 is 14 residues. The CDR3: CASSLGGREDGYTF. The CDR3, as DNA: TGCGCCAGCAGCTTGGGGGGCAGGGAGGATGGCTACACCTTC.

The CDR3 nucleotides read TGTGCCAGCAGCTTAGTATCTCTAGCGGGGTTAGAGACCCAGTACTTC. It specifies CASSLVSLAGLETQYF. The chain has TRBV7-2 and TRBJ2-5; 9 bases line up with TRBD2. Germline loops: CDR1 SGHTA, CDR2 FQGNSA. The CDR3 extends over 16 amino acids. V gave up 1 base and J gave up 4 bases; unmatched junction bases: 7.

The chain employs TRBV29-1 and TRBJ1-1; D is undetermined. The CDR3 runs to 10 residues. Trimming took 6 bases from V and 0 from J, leaving 2 bases between them. From germline, CDR1 is SQVTM and CDR2 ANQGSEA. CDR3 coding DNA: TGCAGCGTCATGAACACTGAAGCTTTCTTT. This translates into CSVMNTEAFF.

The chain employs TRBV2 and TRBJ2-2; TRBD1 matches 10 bases. CDR1 and CDR2 (germline): SNHLY, FYNNEI. J lost 7 bases, V lost 6 bases, and 8 bases had no gene match. The CDR3 runs 15 residues. Here the CDR3 reads CASRVDRGLGGELFF. Here the CDR3 DNA reads TGTGCCAGCAGAGTAGACAGGGGGCTTGGCGGGGAGCTGTTTTTT.

The chain combines TRBV7-2 with TRBJ1-2; D might be TRBD1 (5 bases). Trimming took off 2 bases at V and 8 bases at J, with 15 bases between the two ends. This CDR3 has 14 residues. Looked up from germline, CDR1 is SGHTA and CDR2 is FQGNSA. As DNA, the CDR3 is TGTGCCAGCAGCTTAACCCGTGGGGCAGAGGGCTACACCTTC. It translates to CASSLTRGAEGYTF.

The genes are TRBV18 and TRBJ1-4, with D possibly TRBD1 on 6 matching bases. CDR1 KGHSH and CDR2 LQKENI come from the germline V gene. This CDR3 has 14 amino acids. V was clipped by 3 bases and J by 5 bases, with 10 bases between them. The CDR3 region has the DNA TGTGCCAGCTCACCTGGGCAGGGGAATGAAAAACTGTTTTTT. Translating gives CASSPGQGNEKLFF.

A few counts support this clone. The chain has TRBV5-1 and TRBJ1-2; 8 positions match TRBD1. The V gene's germline CDR1 is SGHRS and CDR2 YFSETQ. The CDR3 totals 15 residues. The junction had 5 bases not matched to a gene; V was cut back by 0 bases and J by 4 bases. This CDR3 is CASSLDGQGFYGYTF. As DNA, the CDR3 is TGCGCCAGCAGCTTGGATGGACAGGGATTCTATGGCTACACCTTC.

This clone was observed a single time. This rearrangement joins TRBV14 to TRBJ2-7; 10 bases match TRBD1. CDR1 is SGHDN and CDR2 is FVKESK in the germline V gene. With V trimmed by 5 bases and J by 6 bases, 7 bases remained unmatched. CDR3 length equals 14 residues. The CDR3 spells CASSNSGQGFEQYF. CDR3 sequence (DNA): TGTGCCAGCAGCAACTCGGGACAGGGGTTCGAGCAGTACTTC.

The rearrangement joins TRBV7-3 to TRBJ1-1, with D possibly TRBD1 on 5 matching bases. The CDR3 totals 13 residues. Trimming took 0 bases from V and 7 from J, leaving 9 bases between them. From germline, CDR1 is SGHTA and CDR2 FQGTGA. In DNA form, the CDR3 reads TGTGCCAGCAGCTTAACCAGGGACGATGAAGCTTTCTTT. Amino acid sequence: CASSLTRDDEAFF.

This clone was found once. The J gene is TRBJ2-1, the V gene TRBV5-6; the D gene is possibly TRBD1 (6 bases). The CDR3 extends over 16 amino acids. Trimming shortened V by 2 bases and J by 0 bases, and 12 bases separated the two germline ends. Germline CDR1 reads SGHDT; CDR2 reads YYEEEE. The CDR3 coding sequence is TGTGCCAGCAGCTTTGGGGGCCCCAGCTCCTACAATGAGCAGTTCTTC. Residues: CASSFGGPSSYNEQFF.

In its sample, this clone was seen a few times. This chain connects TRBV5-5 to TRBJ1-1; D possibly corresponds to TRBD1 (5 bases). Germline V CDR1 and CDR2: SGHKS, YYEKEE (reference sequence). CDR3 length equals 15 residues. V shed 2 bases and J shed 4 bases, with 15 bases lying between them. The chain's CDR3 is CASSLSQLGGTEAFF. The CDR3, as DNA: TGTGCCAGCAGCTTATCGCAACTCGGGGGCACTGAAGCTTTCTTT.

The CDR3 DNA reads TGTGCCAGCAGACCCAAGGAGGGGTCACCCCTCCACTTT. Translated: CASRPKEGSPLHF. The chain uses TRBV7-9 and TRBJ1-6, with a tentative D call TRBD1 (5 bases). The V end lost 6 bases, the J end lost 10 bases, and 13 bases lay between the germline ends. Germline V gene lookup returns CDR1 SEHNR and CDR2 FQNEAQ (reference sequence). This CDR3 region has 13 residues.

V gene TRBV5-6 combines with J gene TRBJ2-5; 8 nucleotides agree with TRBD1. Germline V lookup: CDR1 SGHDT, CDR2 YYEEEE. The J segment lost 5 bases and the V segment lost 2 bases, leaving 5 bases of the junction unmatched. The CDR3 contains 14 residues. CDR3 protein: CASSLPGGGETQYF. The CDR3 DNA reads as TGTGCCAGCAGCTTACCAGGGGGCGGGGAGACCCAGTACTTC.

In its sample, this clone was seen once. The J gene is TRBJ2-1, the V gene TRBV7-2, with 14 bases aligning to TRBD2. CDR3 length equals 17 residues. Germline V gene sequence: CDR1 SGHTA, CDR2 FQGNSA. V shed 0 bases and J 9 bases; nucleotides not matched to a gene: 7. In DNA form, the CDR3 reads TGTGCCAGCAGCTTAGCCCCGGGACTAGCGGGGGCGGCTGAGCAGTTCTTC. It specifies CASSLAPGLAGAAEQFF.

The genes are TRBV6-1 and TRBJ1-5; D might be TRBD1 (6 bases). Germline V gene data show CDR1 as MNHNS and CDR2 as SASEGT. Trimming removed 10 bases from V and 4 bases from J, with 20 bases in between. This CDR3 has 15 residues. CDR3 DNA sequence: TGTGCCACGAGAAGAGCACAGGGCCGAAATCAGCCCCAGCATTTT. It translates to CATRRAQGRNQPQHF.

A word on this clone: Other DNA sequences in this sample translate to the same CDR3. This chain connects TRBV30 to TRBJ1-2; weak D call: TRBD1 (5 bases). Trimming took off 0 bases at V and 5 bases at J, with 13 bases between the two ends. This CDR3 region has 14 residues. Germline V lookup: CDR1 GTSNPN, CDR2 SVGIG (reference sequence). CDR3 region: CAWSVGEGFYGYTF. The CDR3 DNA follows: TGTGCCTGGAGTGTAGGGGAGGGTTTTTATGGCTACACCTTC.

The chain joins TRBV15 to TRBJ1-1; TRBD1 might be the D (5 bases). Trimming left V 5 bases short and J 3 bases short, with 16 bases between. The CDR3 is 15 amino acids. Germline V gene sequence: CDR1 LNHNV, CDR2 YYDKDF (reference sequence). The CDR3, as DNA: TGTGCCACCAGCGAAGGGGACGACGGGGACACTGAAGCTTTCTTT. It yields the protein CATSEGDDGDTEAFF.

The chain joins TRBV20-1 to TRBJ1-2; D uncertain. CDR3 length: 9 amino acids. In germline, CDR1 is DFQATT, CDR2 SNEGSKA (reference sequence). V was pared by 5 bases and J by 4 bases, with 2 bases between. CDR3 loop: CSAGYGYTF. In DNA form, the CDR3 reads TGCAGTGCTGGCTATGGCTACACCTTC.

This chain uses TRBV20-1 with TRBJ1-2; D gene unclear. Germline assignment: CDR1 DFQATT and CDR2 SNEGSKA (reference sequence). The CDR3 runs to 11 residues. Trimming cost V 6 bases and J 5 bases, with 10 bases left between them. DNA of the CDR3: TGCAGTGCCGACCGATTGTATGGCTACACCTTC. Amino acids: CSADRLYGYTF.

The chain employs TRBV7-2 and TRBJ1-2; 8 positions match TRBD1. This CDR3 comprises 14 residues. Trimming took 2 bases from V and 6 from J; bases not matched to a gene: 5. CDR1 is SGHTA and CDR2 is FQGNSA in the germline V gene. The CDR3 sequence: CASSLFRQGNGYTF. The CDR3 DNA reads as TGTGCCAGCAGCTTATTTCGACAGGGGAATGGCTACACCTTC.